The entry below gives a single T cell receptor (beta chain) sequence along with its context. These data originate in a study of blood T cell repertoires in COVID-19. Data came from immunoSEQ multiplex PCR; TCRdb stores just in-frame clones and leaves some out. The data contain 190,000 or so clones, about 91% of them seen just once; the ten biggest clones take up 4% to 5%. CDR3 length: 13 amino acids. V was clipped by 2 bases and J by 3 bases, with 9 bases between them. Per germline, CDR1 SGHNT and CDR2 YYREEE (reference sequence). The specimen sequenced was peripheral blood. The chain carries TRBV5-4 and TRBJ2-7; TRBD2 might be the D (5 bases). The source is a woman younger than 45 with acute or convalescent COVID-19. The CDR3 here is CASSLRGVYEQYF. DNA for the CDR3: TGTGCCAGCAGCTTACGGGGAGTCTACGAGCAGTACTTC.